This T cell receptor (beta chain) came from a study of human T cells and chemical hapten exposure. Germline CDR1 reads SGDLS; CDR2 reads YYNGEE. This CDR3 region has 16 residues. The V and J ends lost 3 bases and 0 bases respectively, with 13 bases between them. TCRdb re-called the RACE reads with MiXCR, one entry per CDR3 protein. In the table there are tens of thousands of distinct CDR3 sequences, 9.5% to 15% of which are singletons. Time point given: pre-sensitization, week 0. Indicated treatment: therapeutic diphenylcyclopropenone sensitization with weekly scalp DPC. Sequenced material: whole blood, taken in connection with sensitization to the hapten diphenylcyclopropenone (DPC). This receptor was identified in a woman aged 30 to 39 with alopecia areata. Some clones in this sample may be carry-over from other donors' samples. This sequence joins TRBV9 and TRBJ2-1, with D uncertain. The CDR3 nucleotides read TGTGCCAGCAGCGAGCCGGCCGTCAGCTCCTACAATGAGCAGTTCTTC. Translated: CASSEPAVSSYNEQFF.